These 25 T cell receptor beta chains share one sample of origin, sequenced in a study of OX40 agonist ivuxolimab in advanced cancers. Receptor amplification or capture employed the immunoSEQ multiplex PCR assay. Not all clones reach the TCRdb copy of this immuneACCESS table, which keeps in-frame sequences only. Checked studies attribute under half of the gap to unresolved V genes and leave the rest unexplained. Recorded for this sample are approximately 100,000 clones; more than 80% of them occurred a single time. The ten largest make up approximately 5.5% of the sample. The sample consisted of CD4+ or CD8+ T cells sorted from blood, taken in a trial of the OX40 agonist ivuxolimab. These receptors all stem from an adult with an advanced solid tumor such as melanoma, head and neck, liver or kidney cancer.

The chain recombines TRBV5-7 with TRBJ1-3; D remains ambiguous. TRBV5-7 carries the ORF label, with uncertain function. The CDR3 covers 15 residues. The V and J ends lost 2 bases and 2 bases respectively, with 11 bases between them. The CDR3 nucleotides are TGTGCCAGCAGCTTTTCTGGAATCGCTGGAAACACCATATATTTT. Translating it yields CASSFSGIAGNTIYF.

This clone was recorded at least ten times. This chain uses TRBV27 with TRBJ2-7; 8 bases are a match to TRBD2. The J segment lost 3 bases and the V segment lost 3 bases, leaving 7 bases of the junction unmatched. This CDR3 contains 15 residues. Germline-derived CDR1 and CDR2 are MNHEY and SMNVEV (reference sequence). The CDR3 DNA is TGTGCCAGCAGTTTTTCTAGCGGGCCGGTCTACGAGCAGTACTTC. Residues: CASSFSSGPVYEQYF.

This rearrangement joins TRBV9 to TRBJ2-2; D remains ambiguous. Germline V gene data show CDR1 as SGDLS and CDR2 as YYNGEE. V was cut by 4 bases and J by 5 bases, with 12 bases left in between. The CDR3 consists of 14 residues. CDR3 in amino acids: CASSPLPGTGELFF. DNA of the CDR3: TGTGCCAGCAGCCCCTTACCCGGAACCGGGGAGCTGTTTTTT.

The table lists this clone with a count of one. CDR3 protein: CASSVIPGVPTEAFF. Here the CDR3 DNA reads TGTGCCAGCAGCGTAATCCCGGGAGTGCCCACTGAAGCTTTCTTT. The chain joins TRBV9 to TRBJ1-1; D is unresolved. The CDR3 loop spans 15 amino acids. Germline V lookup: CDR1 SGDLS, CDR2 YYNGEE. The ends were cut back, 1 base at V and 4 bases at J, with 14 bases in the middle.

The rearrangement links TRBV2 to TRBJ2-7, with 10 bases fitting TRBD1. In germline, CDR1 is SNHLY, CDR2 FYNNEI. V gave up 8 bases and J gave up 5 bases; unmatched junction bases: 6. The CDR3 consists of 13 residues. CDR3 sequence: CASGGQGLNEQYF. The CDR3 DNA follows: TGTGCCAGCGGGGGACAGGGGTTAAACGAGCAGTACTTC.

V gene TRBV27 combines with J gene TRBJ1-2, with 9 bases identical to TRBD1. V gave up 8 bases and J gave up 4 bases; unmatched junction bases: 20. The CDR3 sequence is 18 residues long. Germline V CDR1 and CDR2: MNHEY, SMNVEV (reference sequence). In DNA, the CDR3 is TGTGCCAGCTCCTTTAGGGGGACAGGGTCCTGGTCGGGCTATGGCTACACCTTC. Protein sequence: CASSFRGTGSWSGYGYTF.

This chain joins TRBV7-2 and TRBJ1-5, with 9 bases identical to TRBD1. V gave up 4 bases and J gave up 7 bases; unmatched junction bases: 2. The CDR3 length is 13 residues. Germline loops: CDR1 SGHTA, CDR2 FQGNSA. CDR3 DNA: TGTGCCAGCAGCTCACAGGGGGCCCAGCCCCAGCATTTT. Its translation: CASSSQGAQPQHF.

The CDR3 nucleotides are TGTGCCATCAGCCCCACGGGGGGGTCCCAAGAGACCCAGTACTTC. Encoded protein: CAISPTGGSQETQYF. This chain joins TRBV10-3 and TRBJ2-5; 8 positions agree with TRBD2. With V trimmed by 6 bases and J by 1 base, 7 bases remained unmatched. CDR3 length: 15 amino acids. The germline gives CDR1 ENHRY, CDR2 SYGVKD.

The CDR3 region has the DNA TGTGCCAGTAGTATAGAACCCCCCGGGAGAAAACTGTTTTTT. This translates into CASSIEPPGRKLFF. The chain has TRBV19 and TRBJ1-4; D unresolved. Trimming took off 0 bases at V and 10 bases at J, with 12 bases between the two ends. CDR3 length: 14 amino acids. Germline assignment: CDR1 LNHDA and CDR2 SQIVND (reference sequence).

The gene calls are TRBV11-3 and TRBJ1-6, with unresolved D. CDR1 is SGHNT, CDR2 YENEEA, per germline. Trimming left V 2 bases short and J 10 bases short, with 9 bases between. This CDR3 has 13 residues. CDR3 DNA: TGTGCCAGCAGCTTACCCTATAGGTCACCCCTCCACTTT. This gives the protein CASSLPYRSPLHF.

J is TRBJ1-5 and V is TRBV15, with D unresolved. V was trimmed by 0 bases and J by 7 bases, leaving 4 bases between them. Germline V gene lookup returns CDR1 LNHNV and CDR2 YYDKDF (reference sequence). The CDR3 extends over 12 amino acids. The CDR3, as DNA: TGTGCCACCAGCAGAGATCAACAGCCCCAGCATTTT. Encoded protein: CATSRDQQPQHF.

The V and J genes are TRBV2 and TRBJ2-1, with unresolved D. The CDR3 covers 16 residues. Germline CDR1 is SNHLY and CDR2 is FYNNEI. The V and J ends lost 6 bases and 0 bases respectively, with 15 bases between them. Written as DNA, the CDR3 is TGTGCCAGCAGCGAGAGGTTTTCGAGCTCCTACAATGAGCAGTTCTTC. Translated: CASSERFSSSYNEQFF.

The DNA of the CDR3 is TGTGCCAGCTCACCGACAGGTTTCGGGGAAGCTTTCTTT. It encodes CASSPTGFGEAFF. The rearrangement uses TRBV18 and TRBJ1-1; D perhaps matches TRBD1 (6 bases). The V and J ends lost 3 bases and 8 bases respectively, with 13 bases between them. CDR1 and CDR2 from the germline V gene are KGHSH and LQKENI. This CDR3 has 13 residues.

This clone has only one observation. In the same sample, other DNA sequences code for this CDR3. The J gene is TRBJ2-2, the V gene TRBV19, with TRBD2 as a possible D gene (5 bases). Germline CDR1 reads LNHDA; CDR2 reads SQIVND (reference sequence). V was shortened by 3 bases and J by 1 base, with 6 bases between the two germline ends. This CDR3 is 14 amino acids long. In nucleotides, the CDR3 is TGTGCCAGTAGTATTCGGGGGAACACCGGGGAGCTGTTTTTT. It codes for CASSIRGNTGELFF.

The rearrangement uses TRBV19 and TRBJ1-1; D call uncertain. The germline gives CDR1 LNHDA, CDR2 SQIVND (reference sequence). V gave up 5 bases and J gave up 0 bases, with 7 bases separating them. This CDR3 has 13 amino acids. CDR3 DNA sequence: TGTGCCAGTAGTCACAGTTTGAACACTGAAGCTTTCTTT. This gives the protein CASSHSLNTEAFF.

The chain employs TRBV7-6 and TRBJ1-2; 8 bases match TRBD1. V gave up 1 base and J gave up 3 bases; unmatched junction bases: 13. The CDR3 has 18 residues. Germline V gene sequence: CDR1 SGHVS, CDR2 FNYEAQ. This CDR3 reads CASSLGGQGGRGYYGYTF. The CDR3 nucleotides read TGTGCCAGCAGCTTAGGAGGACAGGGCGGAAGAGGCTACTATGGCTACACCTTC.

The chain has TRBV14 and TRBJ2-7; D is undetermined. V was clipped by 1 base and J by 2 bases, with 9 bases between them. CDR1 and CDR2 (germline): SGHDN, FVKESK. The CDR3 extends over 14 amino acids. CDR3 sequence (DNA): TGTGCCAGCAGCCAAGGCCCCGGTACCTACGAGCAGTACTTC. This gives the protein CASSQGPGTYEQYF.

The chain links TRBV4-3 to TRBJ2-3, with D maybe TRBD2 (7 bases). The CDR3 has 19 amino acids. The ends were cut back, 3 bases at V and 6 bases at J, with 28 bases in the middle. Germline assignment: CDR1 LGHNA and CDR2 YSLEER. CDR3 amino acids: CASSQDQGGGGFGVDTQYF. The CDR3 DNA reads as TGCGCCAGCAGCCAGGACCAGGGAGGCGGGGGCTTCGGGGTGGATACGCAGTATTTT.

Only one count was recorded for this clone. J is TRBJ1-3 and V is TRBV11-2; TRBD1 matches at 7 bases. Germline V gene lookup returns CDR1 SGHAT and CDR2 FQNNGV. The CDR3 has 16 residues. The ends lost 8 bases at V and 4 bases at J; junction bases unmatched: 14. The CDR3 coding sequence is TGTGCCAGCGAATCGGGGGAAGGGACAGCCGGAAACACCATATATTTT. Protein sequence: CASESGEGTAGNTIYF.

The chain carries TRBV27 and TRBJ1-5; D uncertain. Trimming pared 2 bases from V and 3 bases from J, leaving 14 bases between. Germline V CDR1 and CDR2: MNHEY, SMNVEV (reference sequence). This CDR3 has 16 residues. The CDR3 coding sequence is TGTGCCAGCAGTTTAACGACCCCTTGGGACAATCAGCCCCAGCATTTT. Protein product: CASSLTTPWDNQPQHF.

In this sample, this clone turned up a few times. The rearrangement links TRBV10-3 to TRBJ2-4; the D gene is possibly TRBD2 (5 bases). V lost 5 bases to trimming and J lost 1 base, with 9 bases between them. Per germline, CDR1 ENHRY and CDR2 SYGVKD. This CDR3 is 14 amino acids long. CDR3 nucleotide sequence: TGTGCCATCAGTCCCGGGGAGGCCAAAAACATTCAGTACTTC. It codes for CAISPGEAKNIQYF.

V usage is TRBV18 and J usage is TRBJ1-1; D not certain. The V gene's germline CDR1 is KGHSH and CDR2 LQKENI. V was clipped by 0 bases and J by 0 bases, with 2 bases between them. This CDR3 is 13 amino acids long. The CDR3 DNA reads TGTGCCAGCTCACCACCGCTGAACACTGAAGCTTTCTTT. Translated: CASSPPLNTEAFF.

This chain uses TRBV11-2 with TRBJ2-7; 8 nucleotides line up with TRBD1. Germline loops: CDR1 SGHAT, CDR2 FQNNGV. This CDR3 comprises 15 residues. V lost 4 bases, J lost 7 bases, and 12 bases stayed unmatched. CDR3 protein: CASSSQLQGAKEQYF. In DNA, the CDR3 is TGTGCCAGCAGCTCTCAACTTCAGGGGGCGAAAGAGCAGTACTTC.

The V call is TRBV29-1, the J call TRBJ2-1; no definite D call. The germline CDR1 and CDR2 sequences are SQVTM and ANQGSEA. V lost 0 bases to trimming and J lost 3 bases, with 9 bases between them. The CDR3 totals 14 residues. CDR3 nucleotide sequence: TGCAGCGTTGAAGAATTCCCTAGCTACAATGAGCAGTTCTTC. Encoded protein: CSVEEFPSYNEQFF.

This clone was detected only a few times. The genes are TRBV19 and TRBJ1-6; TRBD1 agrees at 9 bases. The CDR3 loop spans 15 amino acids. Germline V CDR1 and CDR2: LNHDA, SQIVND (reference sequence). The V gene end was trimmed by 5 bases and the J gene end by 7 bases; junction bases not matched to a gene: 6. CDR3 in amino acids: CASSAGTGRNSPLHF. In DNA form, the CDR3 reads TGTGCCAGTAGTGCTGGGACAGGGCGAAATTCACCCCTCCACTTT.